Following are 16 T cell receptor beta chains from one sample sequenced in a study of PD-L1 blockade in urothelial cancer. Time point noted: pretreatment peripheral blood. Clones were read by immunoSEQ multiplex PCR, and TCRdb kept only the in-frame ones, dropping some. The profile shows 130,000 or so clones, roughly 80% of them singletons. This sample comprised PBMCs, obtained around atezolizumab (anti-PD-L1) treatment. Every receptor here comes from a man aged 50 or older with urothelial cancer.

This rearrangement joins TRBV2 to TRBJ1-3, with TRBD1 as a possible D gene (5 bases). Germline loops: CDR1 SNHLY, CDR2 FYNNEI. The CDR3 runs to 14 residues. V lost 8 bases, J lost 0 bases, and 11 bases lay in between. The CDR3 sequence: CASGGTDSGNTIYF. CDR3 DNA: TGTGCCAGCGGGGGGACGGACTCTGGAAACACCATATATTTT. The full variable domain, its missing parts supplied by reference TRBV2 and TRBJ1-3, is EPEVTQTPSHQVTQMGQEVILRCVPISNHLYFYWYRQILGQKVEFLVSFYNNEISEKSEIFDDQFSVERPDGSNFTLKIRSTKLEDSAMYFCASGGTDSGNTIYFGEGSWLTVV.

V usage is TRBV7-3 and J usage is TRBJ2-6; D uncertain. Deletions cut 1 base from V and 0 bases from J, with 7 bases between. The CDR3 extends over 16 amino acids. In germline, CDR1 is SGHTA, CDR2 FQGTGA. CDR3 sequence: CASSLSPSSGANVLTF. In DNA form, the CDR3 reads TGTGCCAGCAGCTTAAGTCCTAGCTCTGGGGCCAACGTCCTGACTTTC. Full variable domain (rest looked up from reference TRBV7-3 and TRBJ2-6): GAGVSQTPSNKVTEKGKYVELRCDPISGHTALYWYRQSLGQGPEFLIYFQGTGAADDSGLPNDRFFAVRPEGSVSTLKIQRTERGDSAVYLCASSLSPSSGANVLTFGAGSRLTVL.

The rearrangement links TRBV7-8 to TRBJ2-3; 7 bases are a match to TRBD1. This CDR3 has 15 amino acids. The germline V gene has CDR1 SGHVS and CDR2 FQNEAQ. J lost 1 base, V lost 5 bases, and 6 bases had no gene match. The CDR3 DNA reads TGTGCCAGCAGCCCCACAGGGGATGGCACAGATACGCAGTATTTT. Translating gives CASSPTGDGTDTQYF. Complete variable domain (other parts from reference TRBV7-8 and TRBJ2-3): GAGVSQSPRYKVAKRGQDVALRCDPISGHVSLFWYQQALGQGPEFLTYFQNEAQLDKSGLPSDRFFAERPEGSVSTLKIQRTQQEDSAVYLCASSPTGDGTDTQYFGPGTRLTVL.

The gene calls are TRBV4-1 and TRBJ1-3; D remains ambiguous. Trimming stripped 0 bases from V and 0 bases from J, with 9 bases between. Germline CDR1 is MGHRA and CDR2 is YSYEKL. This CDR3 spans 16 amino acids. CDR3 sequence reads: CASSQDLGVSGNTIYF. The CDR3, as DNA: TGCGCCAGCAGCCAAGATCTCGGAGTCTCTGGAAACACCATATATTTT.

In this sample, this clone turned up a few times. J is TRBJ1-1 and V is TRBV7-6; D is possibly TRBD1 (5 bases). With 0 bases removed from V and 6 bases from J, the gap between germline ends came to 11 bases. Germline lookup yields CDR1 SGHVS and CDR2 FNYEAQ. The CDR3 sequence is 14 residues long. CDR3 bases: TGTGCCAGCAGCTTAGCTAGTAGGGGCTCTGAAGCTTTCTTT. It codes for CASSLASRGSEAFF.

This clone was seen only a few times. The rearrangement uses TRBV5-1 and TRBJ1-1; no clear D. This CDR3 has 14 amino acids. V was cut by 0 bases and J by 1 base, with 7 bases left in between. Per germline, CDR1 SGHRS and CDR2 YFSETQ. This CDR3 reads CASSLGSGNTEAFF. The CDR3 region has the DNA TGCGCCAGCAGCTTGGGATCGGGGAACACTGAAGCTTTCTTT.

The chain couples TRBV6-1 to TRBJ2-7, with TRBD2 as a possible D gene (5 bases). The CDR3 is 15 residues long. The V gene's germline CDR1 is MNHNS and CDR2 SASEGT. The germline V and J ends were trimmed by 1 base and 2 bases, with 12 bases remaining between them. The CDR3 spells CASSEDSRGTYEQYF. The CDR3 coding sequence is TGTGCCAGCAGTGAAGATTCTCGAGGGACCTACGAGCAGTACTTC.

The V gene is TRBV6-1, the J gene TRBJ1-1; D call uncertain. This CDR3 is 12 amino acids long. CDR1 MNHNS and CDR2 SASEGT come from the germline V gene. V shed 4 bases and J shed 2 bases, with 5 bases lying between them. As DNA, the CDR3 is TGTGCCAGCAGTGTTCAAAACACTGAAGCTTTCTTT. It codes for CASSVQNTEAFF.

As concerns this clone: The junction does not match germline at one end; this may be a read error. The V call is TRBV7-7, the J call TRBJ1-2, with TRBD1 matching 7 bases. The CDR3 is made up of 17 amino acids. Germline CDR1 and CDR2: SSHAT and FNYEAQ (reference sequence). The CDR3 is CASSLGRGQLGSRGYTF. CDR3 nucleotides: TGTGCTAGCAGCTTAGGGCGGGGACAGCTGGGATCAAGGGGCTACACCTTC.

CDR3 sequence reads: CACGLAGAHNEQFF. CDR3 in DNA: TGTGCCTGCGGACTAGCGGGAGCCCACAATGAGCAGTTCTTC. The V gene is TRBV30, the J gene TRBJ2-1; TRBD2 matches 13 bases. J lost 5 bases, V lost 6 bases, and 4 bases had no gene match. The CDR3 loop spans 14 amino acids. Per the germline V gene, CDR1 is GTSNPN and CDR2 is SVGIG (reference sequence).

The chain is built from TRBV4-2 and TRBJ2-4, with 14 bases fitting TRBD2. CDR1 LGHNA and CDR2 YNFKEQ come from the germline V gene. This CDR3 contains 18 residues. Trimming at V came to 0 bases and at J to 6 bases, leaving 7 bases not matched to a gene. The CDR3 DNA reads as TGTGCCAGCAGCCAAGAAGGGACTAGCGGGAGAGGAGTAAACATTCAGTACTTC. It encodes CASSQEGTSGRGVNIQYF.

J is TRBJ2-2 and V is TRBV18, with D maybe TRBD1 (5 bases). Trimming took off 1 base at V and 7 bases at J, with 10 bases between the two ends. CDR1 is KGHSH, CDR2 LQKENI, per germline. This CDR3 is 14 amino acids long. This CDR3 reads CASSPQGPYGELFF. CDR3 nucleotide sequence: TGTGCCAGCTCACCACAGGGGCCTTACGGGGAGCTGTTTTTT.

J is TRBJ2-3 and V is TRBV14; 7 bases line up with TRBD1. This CDR3 spans 14 amino acids. After removal of 6 bases from V and 2 bases from J, the junction contained 5 bases not matched to a gene. Germline V gene lookup returns CDR1 SGHDN and CDR2 FVKESK. CDR3 residues: CASRPGTATDTQYF. CDR3 coding DNA: TGTGCCAGCAGACCTGGGACAGCCACAGATACGCAGTATTTT.

The gene calls are TRBV14 and TRBJ2-2; the D gene is possibly TRBD1 (5 bases). V was clipped by 3 bases and J by 1 base, with 6 bases between them. From germline, CDR1 is SGHDN and CDR2 FVKESK. CDR3 length equals 14 residues. The CDR3 DNA reads TGTGCCAGCAGCCACGACAGGAACACCGGGGAGCTGTTTTTT. Amino acids: CASSHDRNTGELFF.

This rearrangement joins TRBV11-2 to TRBJ2-7; D might be TRBD1 (6 bases). Per the germline V gene, CDR1 is SGHAT and CDR2 is FQNNGV. The CDR3 is 16 residues long. V lost 5 bases and J 2 bases, leaving 19 bases between the germline ends. The CDR3 protein is CASSPWLTGPTYEQYF. The CDR3 DNA is TGTGCCAGCAGCCCCTGGCTGACAGGTCCAACCTACGAGCAGTACTTC.

The J gene is TRBJ2-7, the V gene TRBV10-3; D is unresolved. This CDR3 comprises 14 residues. Germline loops: CDR1 ENHRY, CDR2 SYGVKD. Trimming took off 9 bases at V and 5 bases at J, with 20 bases between the two ends. The DNA for the CDR3 is TGTGCCATACTTTCCCCGACTCGGCCGGACGAGCAGTACTTC. Amino acids: CAILSPTRPDEQYF.